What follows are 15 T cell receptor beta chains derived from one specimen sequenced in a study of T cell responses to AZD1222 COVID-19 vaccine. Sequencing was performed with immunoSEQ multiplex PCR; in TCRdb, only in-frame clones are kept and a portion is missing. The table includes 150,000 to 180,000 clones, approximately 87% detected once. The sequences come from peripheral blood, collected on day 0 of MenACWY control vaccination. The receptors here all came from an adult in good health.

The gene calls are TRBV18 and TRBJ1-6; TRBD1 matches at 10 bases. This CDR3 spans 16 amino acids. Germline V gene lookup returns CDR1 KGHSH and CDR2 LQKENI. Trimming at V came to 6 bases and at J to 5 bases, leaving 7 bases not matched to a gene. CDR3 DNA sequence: TGTGCCAGCTCTCCCGGACAGGGGGATAATAATTCACCCCTCCACTTT. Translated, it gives CASSPGQGDNNSPLHF.

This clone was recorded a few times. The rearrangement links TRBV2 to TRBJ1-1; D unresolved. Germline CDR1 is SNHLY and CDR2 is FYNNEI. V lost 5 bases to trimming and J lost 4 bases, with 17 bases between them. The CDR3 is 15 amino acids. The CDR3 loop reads CASSREASVGTEAFF. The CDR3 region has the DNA TGTGCCAGCAGTAGGGAAGCTTCCGTTGGCACTGAAGCTTTCTTT.

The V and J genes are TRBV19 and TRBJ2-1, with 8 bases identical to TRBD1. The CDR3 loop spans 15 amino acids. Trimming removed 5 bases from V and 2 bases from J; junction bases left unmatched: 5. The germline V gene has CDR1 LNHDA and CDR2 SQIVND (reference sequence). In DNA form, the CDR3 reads TGTGCCAGTAGTCTCGGACAGGGAGCCTACAATGAGCAGTTCTTC. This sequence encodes CASSLGQGAYNEQFF.

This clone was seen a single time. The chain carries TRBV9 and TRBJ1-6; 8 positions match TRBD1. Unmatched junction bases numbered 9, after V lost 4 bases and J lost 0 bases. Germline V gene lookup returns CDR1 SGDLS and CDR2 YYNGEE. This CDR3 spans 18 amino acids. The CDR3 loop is CASSSFRDRFSYNSPLHF. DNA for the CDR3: TGTGCCAGCAGCTCATTCCGGGACAGGTTCTCCTATAATTCACCCCTCCACTTT. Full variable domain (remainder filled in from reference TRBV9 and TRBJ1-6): DSGVTQTPKHLITATGQRVTLRCSPRSGDLSVYWYQQSLDQGLQFLIQYYNGEERAKGNILERFSAQQFPDLHSELNLSSLELGDSALYFCASSSFRDRFSYNSPLHFGNGTRLTVT.

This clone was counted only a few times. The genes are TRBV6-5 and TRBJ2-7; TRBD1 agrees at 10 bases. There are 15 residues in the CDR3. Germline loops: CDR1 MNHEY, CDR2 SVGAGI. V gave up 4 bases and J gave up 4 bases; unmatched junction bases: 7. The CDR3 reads CASSSGTGDHYEQYV. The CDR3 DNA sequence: TGTGCCAGCAGTTCTGGGACAGGGGACCATTACGAGCAGTACGTC.

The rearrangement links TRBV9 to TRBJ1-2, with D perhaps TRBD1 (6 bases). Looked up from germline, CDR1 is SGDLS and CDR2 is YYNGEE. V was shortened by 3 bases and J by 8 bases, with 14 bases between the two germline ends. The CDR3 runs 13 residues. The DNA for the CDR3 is TGTGCCAGCAGCGAACAGGGCCCAAGAGGCTACACCTTC. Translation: CASSEQGPRGYTF.

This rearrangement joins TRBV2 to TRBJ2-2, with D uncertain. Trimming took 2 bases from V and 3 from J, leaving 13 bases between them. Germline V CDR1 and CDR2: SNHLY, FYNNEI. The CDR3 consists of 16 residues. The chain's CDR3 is CASSETPDGDTGELFF. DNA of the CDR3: TGTGCCAGCAGTGAAACCCCGGATGGGGACACCGGGGAGCTGTTTTTT.

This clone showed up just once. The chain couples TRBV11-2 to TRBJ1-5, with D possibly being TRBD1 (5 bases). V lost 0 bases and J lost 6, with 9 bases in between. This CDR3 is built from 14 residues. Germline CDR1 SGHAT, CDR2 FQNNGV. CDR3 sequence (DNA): TGTGCCAGCAGCTTAGACCAGGGAAGTCAGCCCCAGCATTTT. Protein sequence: CASSLDQGSQPQHF.

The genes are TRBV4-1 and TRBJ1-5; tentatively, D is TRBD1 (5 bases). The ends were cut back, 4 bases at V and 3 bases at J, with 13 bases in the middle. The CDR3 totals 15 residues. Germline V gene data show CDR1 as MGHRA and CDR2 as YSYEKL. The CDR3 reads CASSLAGLFNQPQHF. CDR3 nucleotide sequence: TGCGCCAGCAGCCTAGCGGGACTCTTCAATCAGCCCCAGCATTTT.

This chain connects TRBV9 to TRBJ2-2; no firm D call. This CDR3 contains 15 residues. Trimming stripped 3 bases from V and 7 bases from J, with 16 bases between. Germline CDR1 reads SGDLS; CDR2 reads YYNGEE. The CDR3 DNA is TGTGCCAGCAGCGCTCCGGCTAGGCCGGACGGGGAGCTGTTTTTT. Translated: CASSAPARPDGELFF.

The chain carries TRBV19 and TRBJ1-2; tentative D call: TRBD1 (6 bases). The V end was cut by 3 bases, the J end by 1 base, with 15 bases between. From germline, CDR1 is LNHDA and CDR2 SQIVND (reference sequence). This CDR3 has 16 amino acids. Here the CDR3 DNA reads TGTGCCAGTAGTATCCCAGGGGCCCCTTTTAACTATGGCTACACCTTC. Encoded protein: CASSIPGAPFNYGYTF.

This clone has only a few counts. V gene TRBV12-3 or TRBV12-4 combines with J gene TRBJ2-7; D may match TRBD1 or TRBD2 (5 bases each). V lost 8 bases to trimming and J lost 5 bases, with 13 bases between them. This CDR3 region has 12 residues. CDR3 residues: CASRGGAHEQYF. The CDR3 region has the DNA TGTGCCAGCCGGGGCGGCGCCCACGAGCAGTACTTC.

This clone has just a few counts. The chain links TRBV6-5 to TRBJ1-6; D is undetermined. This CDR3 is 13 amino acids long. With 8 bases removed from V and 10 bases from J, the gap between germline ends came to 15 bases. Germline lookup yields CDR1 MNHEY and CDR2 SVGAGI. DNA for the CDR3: TGTGCCAGCCGATGGGTCGGAGGCTCACCCCTCCACTTT. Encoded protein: CASRWVGGSPLHF.

The CDR3 reads CASSKPGTSAPQFF. The CDR3, as DNA: TGTGCCAGCAGCAAGCCAGGGACTAGCGCCCCCCAGTTCTTC. The rearrangement links TRBV7-9 to TRBJ2-1; 10 nucleotides line up with TRBD2. V shed 5 bases and J 13 bases; nucleotides not matched to a gene: 11. The CDR3 is 14 residues long. Germline V gene lookup returns CDR1 SEHNR and CDR2 FQNEAQ (reference sequence).

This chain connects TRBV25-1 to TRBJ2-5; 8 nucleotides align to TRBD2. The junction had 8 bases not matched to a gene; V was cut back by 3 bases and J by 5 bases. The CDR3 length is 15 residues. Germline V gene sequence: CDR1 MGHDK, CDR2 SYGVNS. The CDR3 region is CASSDSRGGWETQYF. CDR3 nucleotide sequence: TGTGCCAGCAGTGACTCTCGGGGGGGTTGGGAGACCCAGTACTTC.